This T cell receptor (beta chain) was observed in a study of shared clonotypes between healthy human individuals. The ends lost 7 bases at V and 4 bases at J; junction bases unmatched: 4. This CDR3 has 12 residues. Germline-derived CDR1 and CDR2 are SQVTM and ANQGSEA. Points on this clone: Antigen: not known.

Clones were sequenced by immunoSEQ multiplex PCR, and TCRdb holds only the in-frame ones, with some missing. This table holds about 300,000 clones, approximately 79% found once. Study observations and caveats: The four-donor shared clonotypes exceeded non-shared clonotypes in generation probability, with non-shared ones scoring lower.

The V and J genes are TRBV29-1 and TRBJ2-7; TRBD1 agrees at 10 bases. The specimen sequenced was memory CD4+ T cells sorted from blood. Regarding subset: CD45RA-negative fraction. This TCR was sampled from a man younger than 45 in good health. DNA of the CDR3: TGCAGCGCCGGGACAGGGGATTACGAGCAGTACTTC. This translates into CSAGTGDYEQYF.